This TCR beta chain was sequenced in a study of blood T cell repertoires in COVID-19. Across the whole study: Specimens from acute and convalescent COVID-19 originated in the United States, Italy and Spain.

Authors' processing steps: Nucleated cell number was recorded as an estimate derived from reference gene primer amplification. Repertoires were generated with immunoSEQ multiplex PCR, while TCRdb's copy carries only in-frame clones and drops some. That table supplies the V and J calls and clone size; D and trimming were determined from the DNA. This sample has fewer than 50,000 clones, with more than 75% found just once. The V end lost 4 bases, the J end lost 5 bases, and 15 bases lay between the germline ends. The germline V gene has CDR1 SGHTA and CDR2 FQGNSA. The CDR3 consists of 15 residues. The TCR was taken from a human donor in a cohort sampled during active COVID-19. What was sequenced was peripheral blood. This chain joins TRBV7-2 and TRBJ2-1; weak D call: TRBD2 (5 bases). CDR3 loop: CASSSRSGGNNEQFF. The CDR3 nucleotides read TGTGCCAGCAGCTCGCGCTCAGGAGGCAACAATGAGCAGTTCTTC.